These 27 T cell receptor beta chains came from one sample sequenced in a study of T cell repertoires in cytomegalovirus infection. No antigens are known for them. Each CDR3 protein is one row after TCRdb ran MiXCR on the reads. The table has about 920,000 distinct CDR3 sequences, 30% to 40% seen once; the top ten hold over 11%. The input for sequencing was cultured CD8+ T cells from PBMCs, taken from culture after CMV antigen stimulation. The receptors derive from a human donor in good health (CMV status not recorded). Some clones in this sample may be carry-over from other donors' samples.

This clonotype was seen repeatedly, ten times or more. This rearrangement joins TRBV7-8 to TRBJ2-2; D uncertain. The CDR3 is 16 amino acids. Between the trimmed V and J ends, which lost 7 bases and 1 base, there was a span of 16 bases. The germline V gene has CDR1 SGHVS and CDR2 FQNEAQ. As DNA, the CDR3 is TGTGCCAGCATTACACCCGGGTCCCTGAACACCGGGGAGCTGTTTTTT. As protein: CASITPGSLNTGELFF.

This clonotype was observed at least ten times. DNA for the CDR3: TGTGCCAGCAGCTTAGAGGCATTTTCCCGGTATTTT. Encoded protein: CASSLEAFSRYF. The chain recombines TRBV7-9 with TRBJ2-3; D remains ambiguous. This CDR3 is 12 amino acids long. CDR1 is SEHNR, CDR2 FQNEAQ, per germline (reference sequence). V was cut by 1 base and J by 14 bases, with 13 bases left in between.

The chain is built from TRBV29-1 and TRBJ2-3, with D uncertain. The CDR3 sequence is 10 residues long. CDR1 is SQVTM, CDR2 ANQGSEA, per germline. Trimming shortened V by 7 bases and J by 2 bases, and 4 bases separated the two germline ends. The CDR3 DNA reads as TGCAGCGACACCACAGATACGCAGTATTTT. Residues: CSDTTDTQYF.

This clonotype was counted only a few times. The chain joins TRBV12-5 to TRBJ2-1; TRBD2 agrees at 10 bases. Germline V CDR1 and CDR2: LGHNT, FRNRAP. This CDR3 is built from 16 residues. V lost 3 bases, J lost 8 bases, and 10 bases stayed unmatched. The CDR3 spells CASGFHTGTSVYEQFF. CDR3 in DNA: TGTGCTAGTGGTTTCCATACCGGGACTAGCGTATATGAGCAGTTCTTC.

The chain combines TRBV10-3 with TRBJ2-1, with D possibly TRBD2 on 6 matching bases. The CDR3 runs to 16 residues. Germline CDR1 ENHRY, CDR2 SYGVKD. Trimming removed 11 bases at V and 6 bases at J, with 26 bases between. The DNA of the CDR3 is TGTGCCGTACTGATGTCGGGGACTCTAGCAGGCAATGAGCAGTTCTTC. Translating gives CAVLMSGTLAGNEQFF.

This chain connects TRBV6-2 or TRBV6-3 to TRBJ2-4, with D perhaps TRBD2 (6 bases). Germline V lookup: CDR1 MNHEY, CDR2 SVGEGT. The V end was cut by 4 bases, the J end by 0 bases, with 13 bases between. CDR3 length: 16 residues. The CDR3 spells CASSSPGLLAKNIQYF. The CDR3 DNA reads TGTGCCAGCAGTTCCCCGGGACTTTTAGCCAAAAACATTCAGTACTTC.

The J gene is TRBJ1-2, the V gene TRBV24-1; D call uncertain. CDR3 length: 14 residues. Germline CDR1 KGHDR, CDR2 SFDVKD. The V and J ends lost 7 bases and 5 bases respectively, with 16 bases between them. CDR3 in amino acids: CATRNGEWDYGYTF. CDR3 coding DNA: TGTGCCACCAGAAATGGCGAATGGGATTATGGCTACACCTTC.

J is TRBJ2-1 and V is TRBV7-9; tentative D call: TRBD2 (5 bases). Germline V gene data show CDR1 as SEHNR and CDR2 as FQNEAQ (reference sequence). V gave up 1 base and J gave up 5 bases, with 12 bases separating them. The CDR3 consists of 15 residues. This CDR3 reads CASSLGRRGNNEQFF. CDR3 DNA sequence: TGTGCCAGCAGCTTAGGTCGGAGAGGGAACAATGAGCAGTTCTTC.

The V call is TRBV3-1, the J call TRBJ2-3, with unresolved D. V lost 0 bases, J lost 3 bases, and 10 bases lay in between. The V gene's germline CDR1 is LGHDT and CDR2 YNNKEL (reference sequence). CDR3 length equals 15 residues. CDR3: CASSQELRVTDTQYF. CDR3 nucleotides: TGTGCCAGCAGCCAAGAATTGAGAGTTACAGATACGCAGTATTTT.

The chain joins TRBV2 to TRBJ2-7; 8 bases are a match to TRBD1. V lost 5 bases to trimming and J lost 4 bases; unmatched junction nucleotides: 7. Germline V CDR1 and CDR2: SNHLY, FYNNEI. The length of the CDR3 is 14 residues. Written as DNA, the CDR3 is TGTGCCAGCAGTCGGACAGGGTACGGGTACGAGCAGTACGTC. The encoded protein is CASSRTGYGYEQYV.

The chain joins TRBV5-6 to TRBJ2-7; D is uncertain. The CDR3 sequence is 14 residues long. Germline V gene lookup returns CDR1 SGHDT and CDR2 YYEEEE. The V and J ends lost 4 bases and 6 bases respectively, with 17 bases between them. CDR3 DNA: TGTGCCAGCAGCCCTGACATGGCCCCTCCCGAGCAGTACTTC. Translating it yields CASSPDMAPPEQYF.

The table lists this clonotype with a count of one. This rearrangement joins TRBV9 to TRBJ1-1, with 7 bases fitting TRBD1. Germline loops: CDR1 SGDLS, CDR2 YYNGEE. CDR3 length: 15 residues. Trimming at V came to 4 bases and at J to 1 base, leaving 7 bases not matched to a gene. CDR3 loop: CASSSQGQPNTEAFF. The CDR3 region has the DNA TGTGCCAGCAGCTCCCAGGGACAGCCGAACACTGAAGCTTTCTTT.

This clonotype was seen at least ten times. The rearrangement joins TRBV7-2 to TRBJ1-2; perhaps TRBD1 as D (5 bases). V was cut by 4 bases and J by 7 bases, with 16 bases left in between. From germline, CDR1 is SGHTA and CDR2 FQGNSA. The CDR3 is made up of 14 amino acids. CDR3 nucleotides: TGTGCCAGCAGCTCCCCGGGACGGGTTGGTGGCTACACCTTC. Its translation is CASSSPGRVGGYTF.

This clonotype occurred many times. The V call is TRBV18, the J call TRBJ2-1; TRBD1 aligns across 7 bases. V trimming: 4 bases; J trimming: 2 bases; junction bases outside the gene matches: 5. Germline V gives CDR1 KGHSH, CDR2 LQKENI. This CDR3 has 15 residues. The CDR3 loop is CASSLGTDPYNEQFF. CDR3 in DNA: TGTGCCAGCTCACTTGGGACAGACCCCTACAATGAGCAGTTCTTC.

The chain couples TRBV4-1 to TRBJ1-4, with D maybe TRBD1 (5 bases). Germline assignment: CDR1 MGHRA and CDR2 YSYEKL. V dropped 4 bases and J dropped 0 bases, with 9 bases sitting between them. The CDR3 totals 15 residues. The CDR3 DNA sequence: TGCGCCAGCAGCCTACGACAGACAACTAATGAAAAACTGTTTTTT. Protein product: CASSLRQTTNEKLFF.

This clonotype was recorded many times. V is TRBV24-1 and J is TRBJ1-2, with no clear D. V lost 6 bases and J lost 2, with 9 bases in between. The CDR3 runs to 13 residues. CDR1 and CDR2 from the germline V gene are KGHDR and SFDVKD. In DNA form, the CDR3 reads TGTGCCACCAGTTCCCCTAGAAACTATGGCTACACCTTC. It codes for CATSSPRNYGYTF.

The sample holds a few counts of this clonotype. The chain carries TRBV9 and TRBJ1-6; 9 bases fit TRBD1. CDR1 is SGDLS and CDR2 is YYNGEE in the germline V gene. Trimming cost V 3 bases and J 7 bases; bases outside gene matches: 5. The CDR3 is made up of 15 amino acids. The CDR3 coding sequence is TGTGCCAGCAGCGATACAGGGGGCGTCAATTCACCCCTCCACTTT. Protein product: CASSDTGGVNSPLHF.

The chain links TRBV10-2 to TRBJ2-3; TRBD2 agrees at 8 bases. V lost 4 bases, J lost 0 bases, and 6 bases stayed unmatched. The CDR3 totals 16 residues. The germline V gene has CDR1 WSHSY and CDR2 SAAADI. CDR3 nucleotide sequence: TGCGCCAGCAGTGTTGGAGCGGGGGCTAGCACAGATACGCAGTATTTT. Its translation: CASSVGAGASTDTQYF.

This clonotype was counted at least ten times. This chain connects TRBV7-2 to TRBJ1-3; unclear D gene. The length of the CDR3 is 13 residues. Looked up from germline, CDR1 is SGHTA and CDR2 is FQGNSA. V gave up 1 base and J gave up 6 bases, with 7 bases separating them. Here the CDR3 DNA reads TGTGCCAGCAGCTTAGTCCTCTCAAACACCATATATTTT. Its translation is CASSLVLSNTIYF.

The rearrangement links TRBV20-1 to TRBJ2-7; 8 bases are a match to TRBD2. Per germline, CDR1 DFQATT and CDR2 SNEGSKA (reference sequence). This CDR3 contains 13 residues. Trimming removed 6 bases from V and 5 bases from J; junction bases left unmatched: 9. This chain's CDR3 is CSARPRGGHEQYF. The DNA of the CDR3 is TGCAGTGCCAGACCTCGGGGGGGGCACGAGCAGTACTTC.

This clonotype was detected a few times. V usage is TRBV6-1 and J usage is TRBJ2-7; D unresolved. The ends were cut back, 2 bases at V and 1 base at J, with 6 bases in the middle. The CDR3 loop spans 13 amino acids. Germline values: CDR1 MNHNS, CDR2 SASEGT. The CDR3 DNA reads as TGTGCCAGCAGTGAATTCAAGTCCTACGAGCAGTACTTC. Translated, it gives CASSEFKSYEQYF.

The chain uses TRBV28 and TRBJ2-5, with TRBD2 matching over 10 bases. The length of the CDR3 is 17 residues. The V and J ends lost 3 bases and 5 bases, in that order; junction bases with no gene match: 12. From germline, CDR1 is MDHEN and CDR2 SYDVKM. The CDR3 reads CASSFSSGGHDRETQYF. Here the CDR3 DNA reads TGTGCCAGCAGTTTTTCTAGCGGGGGCCACGACCGGGAGACCCAGTACTTC.

The chain couples TRBV13 to TRBJ1-1; D gene ambiguous. The CDR3 length is 15 residues. V was pared by 5 bases and J by 4 bases, with 17 bases between. Germline CDR1 PRHDT, CDR2 FYEKMQ (reference sequence). CDR3 nucleotide sequence: TGTGCCAGCAGCCCGAGTCGTTGGGCGGGCACTGAAGCTTTCTTT. This codes for CASSPSRWAGTEAFF. The full variable domain, in which reference TRBV13 and TRBJ1-1 provide the parts outside the CDR3, is AAGVIQSPRHLIKEKRETATLKCYPIPRHDTVYWYQQGPGQDPQFLISFYEKMQSDKGSIPDRFSAQQFSDYHSELNMSSLELGDSALYFCASSPSRWAGTEAFFGQGTRLTVV.

This clonotype was counted between two and nine times. The chain links TRBV7-9 to TRBJ2-4; 8 nucleotides line up with TRBD1. The CDR3 spans 17 residues. Trimming cost V 5 bases and J 2 bases; bases outside gene matches: 11. The germline V gene encodes CDR1 SEHNR and CDR2 FQNEAQ (reference sequence). The CDR3, as DNA: TGTGCCAGCAGCAGAGAAGGACAGGGTTATTCCAAAAACATTCAGTACTTC. Encoded protein: CASSREGQGYSKNIQYF.

This clonotype was observed a few times. The chain couples TRBV7-3 to TRBJ2-1, with TRBD1 matching 9 bases. This CDR3 has 15 residues. The germline CDR1 and CDR2 sequences are SGHTA and FQGTGA. Trimming took 4 bases from V and 7 from J; bases not matched to a gene: 8. The CDR3, as DNA: TGTGCCAGCAGCTCCATACAGGGGGCGCAGAATGAGCAGTTCTTC. Translated: CASSSIQGAQNEQFF.

J is TRBJ1-4 and V is TRBV29-1, with D unclear. This CDR3 contains 12 residues. V lost 4 bases and J 6 bases, leaving 9 bases between the germline ends. Germline lookup yields CDR1 SQVTM and CDR2 ANQGSEA. CDR3 protein: CSVGGVDEKLFF. In DNA form, the CDR3 reads TGCAGCGTTGGCGGGGTAGATGAAAAACTGTTTTTT.

This clonotype has ten or more counts. This sequence joins TRBV7-6 and TRBJ1-1, with D possibly matching TRBD1 (5 bases). The CDR3 spans 14 residues. CDR1 and CDR2 (germline): SGHVS, FNYEAQ. V shed 2 bases and J shed 2 bases, with 9 bases lying between them. The CDR3 DNA follows: TGTGCCAGCAGCTTAAAAGACAGCAACACTGAAGCTTTCTTT. It is translated as CASSLKDSNTEAFF.